Presented here are 5 T cell receptor beta chains from one specimen sequenced in a study of radiotherapy plus CTLA-4 blockade in lung cancer. The table came from immunoSEQ multiplex PCR; TCRdb's copy has only in-frame clones and leaves some out. This table holds 90,000 or so clones, approximately 83% found once. Sequenced here: peripheral blood, sampled from a patient treated with radiotherapy plus ipilimumab. The receptors shown here come from a human donor with non-small cell lung cancer who had a partial response to radiotherapy plus ipilimumab.

The V gene is TRBV11-2, the J gene TRBJ2-1; 8 bases map to TRBD2. There are 17 residues in the CDR3. CDR1 and CDR2 (germline): SGHAT, FQNNGV. V gave up 5 bases and J gave up 2 bases; unmatched junction bases: 11. The CDR3 here is CASSGRHEREPYNEQFF. In nucleotides, the CDR3 is TGTGCCAGCAGCGGTCGCCATGAGCGGGAGCCCTACAATGAGCAGTTCTTC.

The chain carries TRBV15 and TRBJ1-5; possible D gene TRBD1, 5 bases. The germline V gene encodes CDR1 LNHNV and CDR2 YYDKDF (reference sequence). The CDR3 is 19 residues long. Between the trimmed V and J ends, which lost 0 bases and 6 bases, there was a span of 24 bases. This chain's CDR3 is CATSREGKQGPPRFQPQHF. CDR3 in DNA: TGTGCCACCAGCAGAGAGGGCAAGCAGGGCCCCCCTCGGTTTCAGCCCCAGCATTTT. Together with reference TRBV15 and TRBJ1-5, the CDR3 gives the full variable domain: DAMVIQNPRYQVTQFGKPVTLSCSQTLNHNVMYWYQQKSSQAPKLLFHYYDKDFNNEADTPDNFQSRRPNTSFCFLDIRSPGLGDTAMYLCATSREGKQGPPRFQPQHFGDGTRLSIL.

This clone was observed a single time. The rearrangement joins TRBV28 to TRBJ2-4, with 8 bases that match TRBD2. This CDR3 spans 16 amino acids. The J segment lost 0 bases and the V segment lost 2 bases, leaving 3 bases of the junction unmatched. Per the germline V gene, CDR1 is MDHEN and CDR2 is SYDVKM. The CDR3 region has the DNA TGTGCCAGCAGTTTACGGGGGGGGGCAGCCAAAAACATTCAGTACTTC. It specifies CASSLRGGAAKNIQYF.

The CDR3 spells CAWSVGLSGIQYF. As DNA, the CDR3 is TGTGCCTGGAGTGTTGGACTATCAGGCATTCAGTACTTC. The chain carries TRBV30 and TRBJ2-4, with D maybe TRBD2 (6 bases). Per germline, CDR1 GTSNPN and CDR2 SVGIG (reference sequence). V was trimmed by 0 bases and J by 9 bases, leaving 12 bases between them. This CDR3 has 13 amino acids.

This clone appeared a few times. The chain employs TRBV7-3 and TRBJ2-2; 7 bases are a match to TRBD2. V shed 0 bases and J 4 bases; nucleotides not matched to a gene: 5. Germline CDR1 is SGHTA and CDR2 is FQGTGA. The CDR3 totals 16 residues. The CDR3 loop reads CASSLTGGDRTGELFF. The CDR3 DNA sequence: TGTGCCAGCAGCTTAACGGGAGGGGATCGCACCGGGGAGCTGTTTTTT. The whole variable domain, filled in from reference TRBV7-3 and TRBJ2-2, reads GAGVSQTPSNKVTEKGKYVELRCDPISGHTALYWYRQSLGQGPEFLIYFQGTGAADDSGLPNDRFFAVRPEGSVSTLKIQRTERGDSAVYLCASSLTGGDRTGELFFGEGSRLTVL.